This is a list of T cell receptor beta chains from one sample in a study of blood T cell repertoires in COVID-19. Profiled with immunoSEQ multiplex PCR; TCRdb holds only in-frame clones, not every one. The sample includes 150,000 to 200,000 clones, 88% of them seen just once. Sequencing was carried out using PBMCs or T cells enriched from blood (not recorded which). These receptors all stem from a young woman who had recovered from COVID-19. Both conserved end residues are part of each CDR3. D genes are given only for firm matches. Part of the rows lack a size; the others show once, few, many or a class for expanded clones.

>-|18|TRBJ2-1|TRBV27|TRBD2
CASSFPSAGSGIYNEQFF
TGTGCCAGCAGTTTCCCCTCTGCAGGTAGCGGGATATACAATGAGCAGTTCTTC
>few|14|TRBJ1-2|TRBV4-2|TRBD1
CASSQEQGWGGYTF
TGTGCCAGCAGCCAAGAACAGGGGTGGGGAGGCTACACCTTC
>once|15|TRBJ2-1|TRBV5-1|-
CASSWGGFGYNEQFF
TGCGCCAGCAGCTGGGGGGGCTTTGGGTACAATGAGCAGTTCTTC
>-|15|TRBJ2-1|TRBV6-2/TRBV6-3|-
CASSSPGGLYNEQFF
TGTGCCAGCAGTTCCCCTGGCGGGCTCTACAATGAGCAGTTCTTC
>once|16|TRBJ1-6|TRBV7-9|TRBD1
CASSLRGQGDRSPLHF
TGTGCCAGCAGTTTGAGAGGACAGGGCGATCGTTCACCCCTCCACTTT
>once|15|TRBJ2-1|TRBV7-2|TRBD2
CASSLGGGLYNEQFF
TGTGCCAGCAGCTTAGGCGGGGGGCTTTACAATGAGCAGTTCTTC
>few|14|TRBJ1-1|TRBV28|-
CASSYRLINTEAFF
TGTGCCAGCAGCTACAGATTAATAAACACTGAAGCTTTCTTT
>-|13|TRBJ1-1|TRBV19|-
CASSIGRNTEAFF
TGTGCCAGTAGTATTGGCCGGAACACTGAAGCTTTCTTT
>-|16|TRBJ2-7|TRBV6-5|TRBD1
CASSSPGQGSRYEQYF
TGTGCCAGCAGTTCGCCGGGACAGGGGAGCCGCTACGAGCAGTACTTC
>-|13|TRBJ1-5|TRBV6-4|TRBD1
CASSLDRDQPQHF
TGTGCCAGCAGTCTCGACAGGGATCAGCCCCAGCATTTT
>-|16|TRBJ1-1|TRBV5-6|-
CASSLTGWSKDTEAFF
TGTGCCAGCAGCTTGACAGGGTGGTCAAAAGACACTGAAGCTTTCTTT
>-|13|TRBJ2-1|TRBV19|-
CASSRTEYNEQFF
TGTGCCAGTAGTAGGACAGAGTACAATGAGCAGTTCTTC
>-|15|TRBJ2-3|TRBV3-1/TRBV3-2|TRBD2
CASSQFAGAPDTQYF
TGTGCCAGCAGCCAATTCGCGGGAGCCCCAGATACGCAGTATTTT
>-|16|TRBJ1-1|TRBV30|TRBD1
CAWRARTGYRNTEAFF
TGTGCCTGGAGAGCAAGGACAGGGTATAGGAACACTGAAGCTTTCTTT
>-|15|TRBJ1-2|TRBV27|TRBD1
CASSRGTGEGYGYTF
TGTGCCAGCAGCCGAGGGACAGGGGAAGGGTATGGCTACACCTTC
>few|17|TRBJ2-3|TRBV7-9|TRBD1
CASSLVVPGQGGLAQYF
TGTGCCAGCAGCTTAGTAGTACCGGGACAGGGAGGACTTGCGCAGTATTTT
>-|16|TRBJ2-3|TRBV6-2/TRBV6-3|-
CASSYPTEISTDTQYF
TGTGCCAGCAGTTACCCTACAGAGATCAGCACAGATACGCAGTATTTT
>-|14|TRBJ1-2|TRBV27|-
CASSPTLVAYGYTF
TGTGCCAGCAGTCCCACCCTGGTCGCGTATGGCTACACCTTC
>-|16|TRBJ2-5|TRBV5-1|TRBD2
CASRLLAGGVAETQYF
TGCGCCAGCAGATTACTAGCGGGGGGCGTGGCAGAGACCCAGTACTTC
>-|14|TRBJ2-7|TRBV25-1|-
CASSESRGRNEQYF
TGTGCCAGCAGTGAATCAAGAGGGAGGAACGAGCAGTACTTC
>-|15|TRBJ1-1|TRBV9|-
CASSPRETVNTEAFF
TGTGCCAGCAGCCCTCGGGAGACGGTGAACACTGAAGCTTTCTTT
>few|14|TRBJ1-4|TRBV27|-
CASIKGRGDEKLFF
TGTGCCAGCATTAAAGGGAGAGGAGATGAAAAACTGTTTTTT
>-|16|TRBJ2-4|TRBV18|TRBD2
CASSPPVAGIKNIQYF
TGTGCCAGCTCACCACCCGTAGCGGGGATAAAAAACATTCAGTACTTC
>-|15|TRBJ2-5|TRBV3-1/TRBV3-2|TRBD2
CASSVQTSGQETQYF
TGTGCCAGCAGCGTGCAGACTAGCGGTCAAGAGACCCAGTACTTC
>few|16|TRBJ1-2|TRBV4-3|TRBD1
CASSQVYTTGNYGYTF
TGCGCCAGCAGCCAAGTTTATACGACAGGGAACTATGGCTACACCTTC
>-|16|TRBJ2-2|TRBV7-8|-
CASSVGATTNTGELFF
TGTGCCAGCAGCGTAGGAGCGACGACCAACACCGGGGAGCTGTTTTTT
>-|13|TRBJ1-6|TRBV28|-
CATRDIAKSPLHF
TGTGCCACTCGGGACATAGCAAAATCACCCCTCCACTTT
>-|16|TRBJ1-4|TRBV24-1|TRBD1
CATSDATTGNREKLFF
TGTGCCACCAGTGACGCAACGACAGGGAATAGAGAAAAACTGTTTTTT
>-|13|TRBJ1-5|TRBV28|-
CASSFRVWQPQHF
TGTGCCAGCAGTTTCAGGGTTTGGCAGCCCCAGCATTTT
>-|13|TRBJ2-1|TRBV12-3/TRBV12-4|-
CASSLAEAEEQFF
TGTGCCAGCAGTTTAGCGGAGGCGGAGGAGCAGTTCTTC
>-|16|TRBJ1-1|TRBV30|-
CAWSVWQDYMNTEAFF
TGTGCCTGGAGTGTATGGCAGGACTACATGAACACTGAAGCTTTCTTT
>once|17|TRBJ2-7|TRBV18|TRBD1
CASSPPWQGVVQYEQYF
TGTGCCAGCTCACCACCGTGGCAGGGGGTCGTTCAGTACGAGCAGTACTTC
>-|13|TRBJ1-1|TRBV11-3|TRBD1
CASSLNRGAEAFF
TGTGCCAGCAGCTTAAACAGGGGGGCTGAAGCTTTCTTT
>-|15|TRBJ2-1|TRBV28|-
CASSLKQEGLNEQFF
TGTGCCAGCAGTTTGAAACAGGAAGGGCTCAATGAGCAGTTCTTC
>-|17|TRBJ2-2|TRBV2|TRBD2
CASRDSTSGGLVRELFF
TGTGCCAGCAGGGACTCGACTAGCGGGGGGTTGGTCAGGGAGCTGTTTTTT
>-|14|TRBJ1-1|TRBV2|TRBD1
CASRGQGRNTEAFF
TGTGCCAGCAGGGGACAGGGGAGGAACACTGAAGCTTTCTTT
>-|14|TRBJ2-1|TRBV5-4|-
CASSYTGKDNEQFF
TGTGCCAGCAGCTACACCGGGAAGGACAATGAGCAGTTCTTC
>-|17|TRBJ1-5|TRBV2|-
CASSIDAVPGGNQPQHF
TGTGCCAGCAGCATAGATGCGGTTCCGGGGGGCAATCAGCCCCAGCATTTT
>-|15|TRBJ1-5|TRBV6-5|-
CASHGQPYSNQPQHF
TGTGCCAGCCACGGACAGCCTTATAGCAATCAGCCCCAGCATTTT
>-|16|TRBJ2-3|TRBV4-2|-
CASSQGLGAGTDTQYF
TGTGCCAGCAGCCAAGGACTAGGAGCCGGCACAGATACGCAGTATTTT
>-|10|TRBJ2-3|TRBV29-1|-
CSGGGDTQYF
TGCAGCGGAGGGGGAGATACGCAGTATTTT
>-|15|TRBJ2-3|TRBV28|TRBD1
CASSPPGQGRDTQYF
TGTGCCAGCAGCCCCCCGGGACAGGGAAGAGATACGCAGTATTTT
>-|15|TRBJ2-3|TRBV7-9|-
CASTNSGPITDTQYF
TGTGCCAGCACCAACAGCGGACCGATCACAGATACGCAGTATTTT
>-|15|TRBJ1-5|TRBV7-8|-
CASSSRTETNQPQHF
TGTGCCAGCAGCTCCAGGACAGAGACTAATCAGCCCCAGCATTTT
>-|14|TRBJ2-1|TRBV30|TRBD1
CACPDRSSYNEQFF
TGTGCCTGCCCGGACAGGAGCTCCTACAATGAGCAGTTCTTC
>-|10|TRBJ2-3|TRBV19|-
CASKGVTQYF
TGTGCCAGTAAAGGGGTTACGCAGTATTTT
>-|15|TRBJ2-1|TRBV5-1|TRBD2
CASSLGPGGENEQFF
TGCGCCAGCAGCTTGGGCCCGGGGGGGGAAAATGAGCAGTTCTTC
>-|15|TRBJ1-3|TRBV19|-
CASSRRTDWKGTIYF
TGTGCCAGTAGTCGACGGACAGACTGGAAGGGAACCATATATTTT
>-|14|TRBJ2-4|TRBV28|TRBD1
CASSLAGGGNIQYF
TGTGCCAGCAGTTTAGCAGGGGGCGGAAACATTCAGTACTTC
>-|15|TRBJ2-7|TRBV10-3|TRBD1
CAISESRGTVYEQYF
TGTGCCATCAGTGAGTCGAGAGGGACAGTTTACGAGCAGTACTTC
>-|15|TRBJ2-2|TRBV19|TRBD1
CASSIRQGSTGELFF
TGTGCCAGTAGTATCCGACAGGGGTCGACCGGGGAGCTGTTTTTT
>once|15|TRBJ2-5|TRBV5-1|-
CASSPGRMGGETQYF
TGCGCCAGCAGCCCCGGCCGTATGGGGGGAGAGACCCAGTACTTC
>-|15|TRBJ2-1|TRBV7-9|-
CASSLGGPDVWEQFF
TGTGCCAGCAGCTTGGGGGGGCCTGATGTGTGGGAGCAGTTCTTC
>-|15|TRBJ1-2|TRBV7-2|-
CASSLAGVTGYGYTF
TGTGCCAGCAGCTTAGCAGGGGTAACAGGCTATGGCTACACCTTC
>-|11|TRBJ1-1|TRBV30|-
CAWNNSPLAFF
TGTGCCTGGAACAACAGCCCTTTAGCTTTCTTT
>-|15|TRBJ2-3|TRBV6-5|-
CASTQPSTGADTQYF
TGTGCCAGTACCCAACCGTCCACCGGAGCAGATACGCAGTATTTT
>-|18|TRBJ2-5|TRBV5-1|TRBD2
CASSLAVLAGVRGETQYF
TGCGCCAGCAGCTTGGCGGTACTAGCGGGAGTAAGAGGAGAGACCCAGTACTTC
>-|15|TRBJ2-1|TRBV9|TRBD2
CASSVGLAVYNEQFF
TGTGCCAGCAGCGTCGGACTAGCGGTTTACAATGAGCAGTTCTTC
>-|13|TRBJ1-2|TRBV7-9|-
CASSPTDGYGYTF
TGTGCCAGCAGCCCGACTGACGGGTATGGCTACACCTTC